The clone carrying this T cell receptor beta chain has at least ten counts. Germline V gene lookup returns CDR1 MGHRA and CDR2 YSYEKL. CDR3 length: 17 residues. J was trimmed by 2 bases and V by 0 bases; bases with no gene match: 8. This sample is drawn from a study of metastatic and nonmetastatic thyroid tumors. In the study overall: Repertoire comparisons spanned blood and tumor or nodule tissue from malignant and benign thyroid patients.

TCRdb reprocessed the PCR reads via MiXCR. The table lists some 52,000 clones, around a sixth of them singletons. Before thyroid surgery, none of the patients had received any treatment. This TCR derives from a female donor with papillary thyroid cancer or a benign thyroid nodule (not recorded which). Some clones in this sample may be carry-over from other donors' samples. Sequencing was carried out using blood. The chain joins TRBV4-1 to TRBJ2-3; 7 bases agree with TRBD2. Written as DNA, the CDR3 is TGCGCCAGCAGCCAAGATCGGCTAGCGGAGTACACAGATACGCAGTATTTT. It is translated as CASSQDRLAEYTDTQYF.